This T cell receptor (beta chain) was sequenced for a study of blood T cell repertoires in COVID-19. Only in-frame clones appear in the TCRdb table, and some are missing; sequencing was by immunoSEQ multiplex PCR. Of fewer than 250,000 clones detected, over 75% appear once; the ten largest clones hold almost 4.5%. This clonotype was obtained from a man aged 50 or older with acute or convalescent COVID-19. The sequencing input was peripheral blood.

In nucleotides, the CDR3 is TGTGCCAGCAGCCAAAGAACGGGGGGGATGTACAATGAGCAGTTCTTC. Amino acids: CASSQRTGGMYNEQFF. The chain is built from TRBV11-2 and TRBJ2-1; 8 nucleotides line up with TRBD2. This CDR3 has 16 residues. Germline V CDR1 and CDR2: SGHAT, FQNNGV. V trimming: 5 bases; J trimming: 4 bases; junction bases outside the gene matches: 10.